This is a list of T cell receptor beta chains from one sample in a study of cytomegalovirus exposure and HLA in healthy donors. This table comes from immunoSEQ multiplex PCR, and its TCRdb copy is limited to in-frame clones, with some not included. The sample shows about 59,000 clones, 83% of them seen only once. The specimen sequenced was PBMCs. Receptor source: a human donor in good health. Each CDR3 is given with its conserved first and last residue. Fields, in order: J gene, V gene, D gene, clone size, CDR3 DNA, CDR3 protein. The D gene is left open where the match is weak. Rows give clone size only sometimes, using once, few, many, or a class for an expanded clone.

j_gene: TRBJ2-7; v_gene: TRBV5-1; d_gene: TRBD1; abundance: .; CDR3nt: TGCGCCAGCAGAGACACCGGGACAGACTACGAGCAGTACTTC; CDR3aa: CASRDTGTDYEQYF
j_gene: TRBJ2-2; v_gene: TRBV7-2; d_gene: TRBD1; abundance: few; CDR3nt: TGTGCCAGCAGCACCCCCCCCCGGGACAGGGTGACCCGGGAGCCGTTTTTT; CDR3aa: CASSTPPRDRVTREPFF
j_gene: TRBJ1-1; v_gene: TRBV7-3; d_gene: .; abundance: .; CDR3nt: TGTGCCAGCAGCCACTCCGGGGGAAAGGCTGAAGCTTTCTTT; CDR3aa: CASSHSGGKAEAFF
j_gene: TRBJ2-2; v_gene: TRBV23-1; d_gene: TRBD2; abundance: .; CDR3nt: TGCGCCAGCAGAAGCCCCCCTCCGGGGGGAGAGAACACCGGGGAGCTGTTTTTT; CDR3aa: CASRSPPPGGENTGELFF
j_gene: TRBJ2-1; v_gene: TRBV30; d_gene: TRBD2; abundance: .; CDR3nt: TGTGCCTGGAGTGGTGGACTAGCGGGAGAAGATGAGCAGTTCTTC; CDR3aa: CAWSGGLAGEDEQFF
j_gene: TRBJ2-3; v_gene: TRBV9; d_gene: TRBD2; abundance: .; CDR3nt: TGTGCCAGCAGCCCACGGCAGCGGGGGCACACAGATACGCAGTATTTT; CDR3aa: CASSPRQRGHTDTQYF
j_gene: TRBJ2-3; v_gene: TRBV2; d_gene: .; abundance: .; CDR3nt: TGTGCCAGCAGGGCGGACACGGCCATCACAGATACGCAGTATTTT; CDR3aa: CASRADTAITDTQYF
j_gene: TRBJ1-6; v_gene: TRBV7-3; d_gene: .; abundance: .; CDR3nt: TGTGCCAGCAGCTTAAACGGTTTTAATTCACCCCTCCACTTT; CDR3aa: CASSLNGFNSPLHF
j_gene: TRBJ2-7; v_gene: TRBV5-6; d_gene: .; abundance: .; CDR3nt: TGTGCCAGCAGCTTGGCGATCGGACAGAGCTCCTACGAGCAGTACTTC; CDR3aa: CASSLAIGQSSYEQYF
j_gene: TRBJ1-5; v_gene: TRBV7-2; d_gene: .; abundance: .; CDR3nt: TGTGCCAGCAGCTTAGGGAGTATTAGCAATCAGCCCCAGCATTTT; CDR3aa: CASSLGSISNQPQHF
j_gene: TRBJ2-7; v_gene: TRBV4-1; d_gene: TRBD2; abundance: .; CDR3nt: TGCGCCAGCAGCGACTTAGCGGGATCTGAGCAGTACTTC; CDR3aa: CASSDLAGSEQYF
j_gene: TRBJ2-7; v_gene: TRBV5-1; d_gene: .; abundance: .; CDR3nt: TGCGCCAGCAGCTTGGCCCCGGGGAGCTCCTACGAGCAGTACTTC; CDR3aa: CASSLAPGSSYEQYF
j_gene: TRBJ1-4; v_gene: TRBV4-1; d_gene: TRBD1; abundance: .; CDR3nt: TGCGCCAGCAGCCAAAGGCCGGGACAGGGAGATACAACTAATGAAAAACTGTTTTTT; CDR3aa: CASSQRPGQGDTTNEKLFF
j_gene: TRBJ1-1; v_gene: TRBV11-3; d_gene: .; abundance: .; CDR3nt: TGTGCCAGCAGCCCCAGGCCCGGTACTGAAGCTTTCTTT; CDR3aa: CASSPRPGTEAFF
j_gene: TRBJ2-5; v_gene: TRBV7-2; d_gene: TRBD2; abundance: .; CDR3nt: TGTGCCAGCAGCTTACGCCTAGCGGGAAACGTGGGGACCCAGTACTTC; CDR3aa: CASSLRLAGNVGTQYF
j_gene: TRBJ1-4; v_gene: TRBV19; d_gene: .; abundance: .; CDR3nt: TGTGCCAGTACCTCAAGGGGGATCTCTTATAAAGGGGAAAAACTGTTTTTT; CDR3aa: CASTSRGISYKGEKLFF
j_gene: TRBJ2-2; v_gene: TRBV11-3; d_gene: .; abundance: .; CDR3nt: TGTGCCAGCAGCTTATGCGGTGTGGGAACTAGCTGCACCGGGGAGCTGTTTTTT; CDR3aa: CASSLCGVGTSCTGELFF
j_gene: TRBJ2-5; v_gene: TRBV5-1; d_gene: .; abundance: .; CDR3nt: TGCGCCAGCAGCTTCGGGACTCAGAGTGCGACCCAGTACTTC; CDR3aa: CASSFGTQSATQYF
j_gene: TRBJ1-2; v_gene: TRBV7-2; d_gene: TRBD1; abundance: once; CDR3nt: TGTGCCAGCAGCTTATCGGACAGGGTCGGCTACACCTTC; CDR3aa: CASSLSDRVGYTF
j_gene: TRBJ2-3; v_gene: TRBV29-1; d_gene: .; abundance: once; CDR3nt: TGCAGCGTCGCGTCTGCAGATCCTAGGGATACGCAGTATTTT; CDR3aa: CSVASADPRDTQYF
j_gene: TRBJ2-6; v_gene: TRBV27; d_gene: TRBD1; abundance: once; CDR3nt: TGTGCCAGCAGTCCCCGGGACAGTAGCTCTGGGGCCAACGTCCTGACTTTC; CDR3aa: CASSPRDSSSGANVLTF
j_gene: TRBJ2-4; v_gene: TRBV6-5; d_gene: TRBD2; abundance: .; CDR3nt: TGTGCCAGCAGTTACAGCGGGATAGCCAAAAACATTCAGTACTTC; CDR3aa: CASSYSGIAKNIQYF
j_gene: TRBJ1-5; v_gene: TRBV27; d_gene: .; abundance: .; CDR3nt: TGTGCCAGCTCGCCTACAGGGTTCAGTGGTCATCAGCCCCAGCATTTT; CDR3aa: CASSPTGFSGHQPQHF
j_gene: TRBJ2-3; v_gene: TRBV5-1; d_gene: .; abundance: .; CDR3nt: TGCGCCAGCAGCTTGGAGGACTATACAGATACGCAGTATTTT; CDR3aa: CASSLEDYTDTQYF
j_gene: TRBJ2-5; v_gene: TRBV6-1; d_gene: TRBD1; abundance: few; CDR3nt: TGTGCCAGCAGTCGGTCAGGGGGCGCGGAGACCCAGTACTTC; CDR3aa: CASSRSGGAETQYF
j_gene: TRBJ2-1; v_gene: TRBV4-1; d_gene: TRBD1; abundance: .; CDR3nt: TGCGCCAGCAGCCAGGGACAGGGATCCTACAATGAGCAGTTCTTC; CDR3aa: CASSQGQGSYNEQFF
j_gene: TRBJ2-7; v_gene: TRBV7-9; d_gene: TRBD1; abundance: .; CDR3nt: TGTGCCAGCAGGCGACAGGGTGGGCCCTACGAGCAGTACTTC; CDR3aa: CASRRQGGPYEQYF
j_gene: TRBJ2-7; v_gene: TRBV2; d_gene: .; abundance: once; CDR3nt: TGTGCCAGCATCCCGGACAGTACCTACGAGCAGTACTTC; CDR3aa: CASIPDSTYEQYF
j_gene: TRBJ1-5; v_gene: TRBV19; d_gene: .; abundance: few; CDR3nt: TGTGCCAGTAGTGTACGGGACACAAATCAGCCCCAGCATTTT; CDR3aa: CASSVRDTNQPQHF
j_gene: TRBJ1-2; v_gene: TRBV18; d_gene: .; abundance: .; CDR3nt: TGTGCCAGCTCACAGGACGGACTAACGGGGGGCTACACCTTC; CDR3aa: CASSQDGLTGGYTF
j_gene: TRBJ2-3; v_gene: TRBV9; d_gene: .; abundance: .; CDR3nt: TGTGCCAGCAGCTTAGCGCAGTTCACAGATACGCAGTATTTT; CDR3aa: CASSLAQFTDTQYF
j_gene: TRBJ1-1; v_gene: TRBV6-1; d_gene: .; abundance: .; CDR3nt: TGTGCCAGCAGTGAAGGGCGCCGGAGGAACACTGAAGCTTTCTTT; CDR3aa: CASSEGRRRNTEAFF
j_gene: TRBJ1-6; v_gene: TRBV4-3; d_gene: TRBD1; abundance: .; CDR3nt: TGCGCCAGCAGCCCCGACAGGGCAATAGCTAATTCACCCCTCCACTTT; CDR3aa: CASSPDRAIANSPLHF
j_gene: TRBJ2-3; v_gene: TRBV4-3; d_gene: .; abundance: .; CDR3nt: TGCGCCAGCAGCCAAGTTAATTCAGCGGATCTCACAGATACGCAGTATTTT; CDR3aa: CASSQVNSADLTDTQYF
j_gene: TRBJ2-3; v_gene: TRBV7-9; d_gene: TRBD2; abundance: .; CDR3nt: TGTGCCAGCAGCTTAAGCGCGGGAGGGCCTGAAGATACGCAGTATTTT; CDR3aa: CASSLSAGGPEDTQYF
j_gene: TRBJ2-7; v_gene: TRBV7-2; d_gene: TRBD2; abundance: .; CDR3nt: TGTGCCAGCAGCTTAGTGGCTAGCGGGGGGCTCTCCTACGAGCAGTACTTC; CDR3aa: CASSLVASGGLSYEQYF
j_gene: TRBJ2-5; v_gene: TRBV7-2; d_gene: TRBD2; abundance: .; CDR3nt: TGTGCCAGCAGCCGGGAGGGCAGGGAGACCCAGTACTTC; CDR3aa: CASSREGRETQYF
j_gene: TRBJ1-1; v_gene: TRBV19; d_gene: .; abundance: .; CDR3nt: TGTGCCAGTAGTATAAACAGGGTGACTGAAGCTTTCTTT; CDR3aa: CASSINRVTEAFF
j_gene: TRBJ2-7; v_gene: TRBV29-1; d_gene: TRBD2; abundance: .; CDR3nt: TGCAGCGTTGCCAGCCCTCGGGAGGCGGCAGATGGGAGCGAGCAGTACTTC; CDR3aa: CSVASPREAADGSEQYF